These 4 T cell receptor beta chains came from one sample sequenced in a study of radiation and T cells in renal cell carcinoma. TCRdb's table, derived via immunoSEQ multiplex PCR, lists solely in-frame clones and lacks some. This sample carries fewer than 200,000 clones, 88% of them seen once, and the ten largest clones take about 11%. Time point defined: blood 4 weeks post-SBRT, at nephrectomy. Treatment meaning: 15 Gy SBRT to primary tumor, nephrectomy 4 weeks later. The specimen was blood, collected from a patient whose treatment included radiotherapy and nephrectomy. These receptors were collected from a woman in her forties or fifties with renal cell carcinoma.

The chain joins TRBV5-1 to TRBJ2-7; no clear D. The germline V gene has CDR1 SGHRS and CDR2 YFSETQ. The ends were cut back, 0 bases at V and 1 base at J, with 17 bases in the middle. This CDR3 comprises 17 residues. Here the CDR3 reads CASSLGASRYGSYEQYF. CDR3 DNA: TGCGCCAGCAGCTTGGGGGCGTCTAGGTATGGATCCTACGAGCAGTACTTC.

This sequence joins TRBV6-5 and TRBJ1-6; 10 nucleotides match TRBD1. Unmatched junction bases numbered 7, after V lost 4 bases and J lost 10 bases. CDR3 length: 15 amino acids. Per germline, CDR1 MNHEY and CDR2 SVGAGI. CDR3 sequence: CASSWDRGKHSPLHF. The CDR3, as DNA: TGTGCCAGCAGTTGGGACAGGGGCAAACACTCACCCCTCCACTTT.

In nucleotides, the CDR3 is TGTGCCAGCAGTGAAGGGGGGCAGCGCAATCAGCCCCAGCATTTT. This translates into CASSEGGQRNQPQHF. J is TRBJ1-5 and V is TRBV2; D might be TRBD1 (6 bases). Trimming left V 1 base short and J 2 bases short, with 9 bases between. Germline-derived CDR1 and CDR2 are SNHLY and FYNNEI. This CDR3 spans 15 amino acids. Variable domain in full (rest from reference TRBV2 and TRBJ1-5): EPEVTQTPSHQVTQMGQEVILRCVPISNHLYFYWYRQILGQKVEFLVSFYNNEISEKSEIFDDQFSVERPDGSNFTLKIRSTKLEDSAMYFCASSEGGQRNQPQHFGDGTRLSIL.

This chain connects TRBV18 to TRBJ2-5; 12 positions agree with TRBD2. V gave up 0 bases and J gave up 10 bases; unmatched junction bases: 6. CDR1 is KGHSH, CDR2 LQKENI, per germline. The CDR3 length is 15 residues. The DNA of the CDR3 is TGTGCCAGCTCACCACCTGGACTAGCGGGGAGGGGCCAGTACTTC. It encodes CASSPPGLAGRGQYF.